This T cell receptor beta chain comes out of a study of blood T cells in healthy people across ages. This CDR3 region has 16 residues. The V gene lost 0 bases and the J gene lost 10 bases, with 21 bases spanning the gap. Germline lookup yields CDR1 SEHNR and CDR2 FQNEAQ (reference sequence). Using a J-beta primer mix together with a sample-barcoded 5' primer, a second PCR was run for 7 to 11 cycles. Each CDR3 protein is one row after TCRdb ran MiXCR on the 5' RACE reads. Of about 1.5 million distinct CDR3 sequences listed, roughly 43% are singletons. This clonotype has only a few counts. This chain connects TRBV7-9 to TRBJ1-2, with D uncertain. Sequencing was performed on blood. This TCR derives from a woman between 18 and 29 years old in good health. CDR3 protein: CASSLALRATSFFYTF. CDR3 DNA sequence: TGTGCCAGCAGCTTAGCGCTTAGGGCCACTAGCTTTTTCTACACCTTC.